A single T cell receptor (beta chain) is shown here with its context. What antigen it recognizes has not been identified. Per-base qualities were not stored, and no clone one base away is much larger. Reading the label with the study, this specimen's treatment or condition is: live attenuated yellow fever vaccine strain. A standard Ficoll-Paque protocol was used to isolate PBMCs from peripheral blood. Dynabeads CD4 and CD8 positive selection kits were used to isolate the CD4 and CD8 T-cell fractions. TriZol was used to extract RNA from bulk PBMCs, CD4 and CD8 fractions, and dextramer-positive and dextramer-negative fractions. CDR1 and CDR2 (SGHVS, FQNEAQ) derive from the germline V gene. Trimming takes 1 base from V and 4 bases from J, and the germline ends sit 14 bases apart. The CDR3 contains 16 residues, cysteine and phenylalanine counted. The sequence is cut down to CDR3 DNA, 48 bases in frame from base 1.

TCR cDNA was made using 5'RACE template switching, a step that added a universal primer site and unique molecular identifiers. Priming of cDNA synthesis was performed from both the TCR alpha and TCR beta constant segments. Libraries were amplified in two PCR steps, with sample barcodes and sequencing adapters added in the second step. Sequencing of the libraries was done on either Illumina HiSeq 2500 (2x100 bp) or NovaSeq (2x150 bp). The original methods were these. MIGEC was used to demultiplex reads and collapse the reads into UMI consensus sequences, and MiXCR was used for V(D)J alignment. Clonotypes responding to the vaccine were identified with edgeR on replicate PBMC samples, with the criteria of FDR below 0.01 and a log2 fold change above 5 up to day 15. Bulk clonotypes were assigned CD4 or CD8 identity according to which sequenced CD4 or CD8 repertoire held them at higher abundance. TCRdb cleaned the public reads at Q25 with fastp, built clones with MiXCR and kept in-frame beta chains. Merged by CDR3 protein, the rows form single entries marked with the most common genes and DNA. V and J calls and clone size were set by TCRdb, not the authors. This sample holds about 230,000 distinct CDR3 sequences; more than 6.5% were observed only once. The ten largest clones capture about 1% of the sample.

The sample comes from a study of T cells after yellow fever vaccination (dated by TCRdb to about 2019). Background on the whole study: Libraries from fractions with low cell numbers were prepared with the SMART-Seq v4 Ultra Low Input RNA kit. To follow T-cell clones before and after primary and booster YFV17D yellow fever vaccination, bulk TCR alpha and beta repertoires were sequenced over time. Two healthy male donors, one aged 18 to 30 and one aged 30 to 40 years, made up the cohort. Blood was drawn at multiple timepoints before and after primary and secondary immunization, with bulk PBMC replicates and cell subsets isolated.

Broader findings and caveats from the paper: Compared with the primary T-cell response, the secondary T-cell response was weaker but faster, peaking on day 5 rather than day 15. After the booster, most of the clones that had expanded following primary vaccination were detected again (almost 98% of CD4 and around nine tenths of CD8), which suggests that memory was broadly maintained. A small share of clonotypes was detected in both CD4 and CD8 compartments, with the overlap likely arising from convergent recombination. The study included only a couple of donors, which limits how far the findings can be generalized. Because abundant contaminating clonotypes from the bulk population could be contained in FACS-sorted repertoires, computational filtering was required.

The chain uses TRBV7-8 and TRBJ2-1; the D segment cannot be called with confidence. The source of this sequence is a man younger than 45 who received the YFV17D yellow fever vaccine. Material: CD4+ T cells sorted from PBMCs, obtained on the day of the yellow fever booster vaccination. DNA sequence: TGTGCCAGCAGCTTAGGCCCTTATCGGCAATACAATGAGCAGTTCTTC. It translates as CASSLGPYRQYNEQFF. Beyond the CDR3, the reference TRBV7-8 and TRBJ2-1 genes provide the residues; the full variable domain reads: GAGVSQSPRYKVAKRGQDVALRCDPISGHVSLFWYQQALGQGPEFLTYFQNEAQLDKSGLPSDRFFAERPEGSVSTLKIQRTQQEDSAVYLCASSLGPYRQYNEQFFGPGTRLTVL.